Here is one T cell receptor (beta chain) with its context. The antigen remains undetermined. V dropped 8 bases and J dropped 1 base, with 14 bases sitting between them. The V gene's germline CDR1 is MNHEY and CDR2 SVGAGI. This CDR3 has 14 residues. This entry is derived from a study of cytomegalovirus exposure and HLA in healthy donors. Study findings and constraints: An assumption of roughly uniform sequencing depth across donors underlay the presence/absence analyses. The study listed roughly 160 cytomegalovirus-associated TCR beta chains.

13 Jbeta primers and 60 Vbeta primers were used for the PCR. TCRdb's table, derived via immunoSEQ multiplex PCR, lists solely in-frame clones and lacks some. The sample lists a few hundred thousand clones; 70% to 90% were seen once. Sequences were obtained from PBMCs. The sequence was collected from a man aged 25 to 40 in good health and CMV-seronegative. The V call is TRBV6-5, the J call TRBJ1-1, with D possibly TRBD1 on 6 matching bases. CDR3 DNA sequence: TGTGCCAGCCAGGGGCGTACGGCGAACACTGAAGCTTTCTTT. The encoded protein is CASQGRTANTEAFF.